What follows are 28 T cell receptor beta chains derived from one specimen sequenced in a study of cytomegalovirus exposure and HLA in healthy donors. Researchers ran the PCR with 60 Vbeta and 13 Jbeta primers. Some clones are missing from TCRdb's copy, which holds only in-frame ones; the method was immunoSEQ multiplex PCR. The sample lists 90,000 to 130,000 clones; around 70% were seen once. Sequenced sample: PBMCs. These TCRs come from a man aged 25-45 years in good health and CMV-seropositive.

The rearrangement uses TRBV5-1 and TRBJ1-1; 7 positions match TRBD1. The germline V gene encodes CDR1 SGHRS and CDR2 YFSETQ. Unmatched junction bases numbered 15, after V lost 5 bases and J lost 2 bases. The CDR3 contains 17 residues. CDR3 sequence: CASRKSFSGTVNTEAFF. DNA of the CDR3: TGCGCCAGCAGGAAGTCGTTCTCCGGGACAGTTAACACTGAAGCTTTCTTT.

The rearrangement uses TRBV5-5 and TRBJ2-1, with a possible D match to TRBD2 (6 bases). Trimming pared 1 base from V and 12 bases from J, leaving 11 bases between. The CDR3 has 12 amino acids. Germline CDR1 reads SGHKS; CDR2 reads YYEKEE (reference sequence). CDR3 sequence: CASSLSGGGQFF. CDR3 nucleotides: TGTGCCAGCAGCTTGTCTGGGGGAGGGCAGTTCTTC.

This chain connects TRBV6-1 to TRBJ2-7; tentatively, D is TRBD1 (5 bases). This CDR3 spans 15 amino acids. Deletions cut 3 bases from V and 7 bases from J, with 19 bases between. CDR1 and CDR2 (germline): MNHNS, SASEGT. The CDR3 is CASSDAHLQGEEQYF. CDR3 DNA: TGTGCCAGCAGTGACGCCCATCTACAAGGGGAAGAGCAGTACTTC.

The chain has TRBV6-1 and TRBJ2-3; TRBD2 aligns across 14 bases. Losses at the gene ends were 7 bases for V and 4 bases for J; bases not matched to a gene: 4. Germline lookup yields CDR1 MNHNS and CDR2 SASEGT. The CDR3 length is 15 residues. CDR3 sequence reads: CASKTSGGAADTQYF. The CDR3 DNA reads TGTGCCAGCAAGACTAGCGGGGGGGCGGCAGATACGCAGTATTTT.

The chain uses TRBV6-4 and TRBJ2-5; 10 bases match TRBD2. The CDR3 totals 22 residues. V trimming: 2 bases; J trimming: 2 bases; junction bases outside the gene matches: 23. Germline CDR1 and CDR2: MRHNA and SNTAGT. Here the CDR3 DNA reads TGTGCCAGCAGTGACCCCCCGGTAAGAAAGGTCCCAAGCGGGGGGGCACAAGAGACCCAGTACTTC. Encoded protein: CASSDPPVRKVPSGGAQETQYF.

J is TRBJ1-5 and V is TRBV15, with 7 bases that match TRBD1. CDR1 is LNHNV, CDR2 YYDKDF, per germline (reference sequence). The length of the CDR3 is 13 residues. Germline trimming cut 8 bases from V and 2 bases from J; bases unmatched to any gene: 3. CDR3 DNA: TGTGCCACCCACAGGGGAGGCAATCAGCCCCAGCATTTT. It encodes CATHRGGNQPQHF.

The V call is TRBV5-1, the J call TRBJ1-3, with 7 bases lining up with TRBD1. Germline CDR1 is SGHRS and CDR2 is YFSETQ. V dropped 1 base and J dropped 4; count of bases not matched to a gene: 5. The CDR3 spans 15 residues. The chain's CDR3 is CASSLYRGQGNTIYF. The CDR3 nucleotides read TGCGCCAGCAGCTTGTATAGGGGGCAAGGAAACACCATATATTTT.

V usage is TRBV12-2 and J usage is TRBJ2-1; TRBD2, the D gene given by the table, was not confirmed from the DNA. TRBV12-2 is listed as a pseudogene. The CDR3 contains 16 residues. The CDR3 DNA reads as TGTGCAAGTCGCCCCAGCGGGGGCACCCTAAGAAATGAGCAGTTCTTC. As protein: CASRPSGGTLRNEQFF.

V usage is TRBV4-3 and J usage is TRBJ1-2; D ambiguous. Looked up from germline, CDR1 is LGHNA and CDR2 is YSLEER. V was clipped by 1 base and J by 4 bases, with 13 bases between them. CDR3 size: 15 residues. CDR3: CASSQVGRSGYGYTF. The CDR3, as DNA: TGCGCCAGCAGCCAAGTGGGGAGATCTGGCTATGGCTACACCTTC.

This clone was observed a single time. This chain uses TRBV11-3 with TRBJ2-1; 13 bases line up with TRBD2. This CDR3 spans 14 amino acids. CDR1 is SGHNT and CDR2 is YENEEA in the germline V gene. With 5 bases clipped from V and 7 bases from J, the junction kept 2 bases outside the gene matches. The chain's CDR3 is CASSTSGRGNEQFF. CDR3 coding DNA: TGTGCCAGCAGCACTAGCGGGAGGGGGAATGAGCAGTTCTTC.

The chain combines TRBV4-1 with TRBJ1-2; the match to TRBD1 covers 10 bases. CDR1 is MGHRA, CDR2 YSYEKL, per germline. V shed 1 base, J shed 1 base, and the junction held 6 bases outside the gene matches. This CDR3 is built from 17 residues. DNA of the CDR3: TGCGCCAGCAGCCAAGCGCCCGGGACAGGGGTTAACTATGGCTACACCTTC. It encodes CASSQAPGTGVNYGYTF.

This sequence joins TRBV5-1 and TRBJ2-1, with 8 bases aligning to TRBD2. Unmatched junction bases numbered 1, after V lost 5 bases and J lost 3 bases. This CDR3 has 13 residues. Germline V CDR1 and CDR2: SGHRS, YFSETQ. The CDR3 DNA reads TGCGCCAGCAGACTAGCGGTCTACAATGAGCAGTTCTTC. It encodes CASRLAVYNEQFF. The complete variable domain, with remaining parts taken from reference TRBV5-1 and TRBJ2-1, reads KAGVTQTPRYLIKTRGQQVTLSCSPISGHRSVSWYQQTPGQGLQFLFEYFSETQRNKGNFPGRFSGRQFSNSRSEMNVSTLELGDSALYLCASRLAVYNEQFFGPGTRLTVL.

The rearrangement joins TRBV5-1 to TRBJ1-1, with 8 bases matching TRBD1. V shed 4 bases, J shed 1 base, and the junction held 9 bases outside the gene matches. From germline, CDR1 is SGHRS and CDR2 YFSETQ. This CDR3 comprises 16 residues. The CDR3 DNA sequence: TGCGCCAGCAGCCCTCTAAGCACAGGGGGGAACACTGAAGCTTTCTTT. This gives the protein CASSPLSTGGNTEAFF.

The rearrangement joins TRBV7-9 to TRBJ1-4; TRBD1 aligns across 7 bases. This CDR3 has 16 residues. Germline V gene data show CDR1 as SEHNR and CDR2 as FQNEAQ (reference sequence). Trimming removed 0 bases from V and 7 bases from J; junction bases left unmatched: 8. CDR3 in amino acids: CASSLAGQSSSEKLFF. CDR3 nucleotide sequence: TGTGCCAGCAGCTTAGCGGGACAGTCGAGCAGTGAAAAACTGTTTTTT.

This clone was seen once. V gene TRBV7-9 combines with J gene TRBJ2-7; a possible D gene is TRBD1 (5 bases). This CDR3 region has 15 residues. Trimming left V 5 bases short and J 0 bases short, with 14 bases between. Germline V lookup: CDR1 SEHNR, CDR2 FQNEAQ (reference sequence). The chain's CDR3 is CASSRDSPYSYEQYV. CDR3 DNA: TGTGCCAGCAGCCGAGACAGCCCTTACTCCTACGAGCAGTACGTC.

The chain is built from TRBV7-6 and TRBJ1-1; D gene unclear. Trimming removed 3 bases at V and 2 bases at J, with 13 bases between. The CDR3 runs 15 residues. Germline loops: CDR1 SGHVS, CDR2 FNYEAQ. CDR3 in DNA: TGTGCCAGCAGCTTTCCTCCTGGAGTAAACACTGAAGCTTTCTTT. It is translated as CASSFPPGVNTEAFF.

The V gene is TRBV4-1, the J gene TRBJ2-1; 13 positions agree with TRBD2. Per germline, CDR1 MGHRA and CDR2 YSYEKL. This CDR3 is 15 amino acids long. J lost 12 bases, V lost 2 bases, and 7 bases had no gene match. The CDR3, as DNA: TGCGCCAGCAGCCAACTGACTAGCGGGAGGCTTTGGCAGTTCTTC. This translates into CASSQLTSGRLWQFF.

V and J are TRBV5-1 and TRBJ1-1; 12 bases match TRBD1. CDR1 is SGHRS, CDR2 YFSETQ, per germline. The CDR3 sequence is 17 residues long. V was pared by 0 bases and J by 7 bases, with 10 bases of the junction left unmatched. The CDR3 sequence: CASSLAGGQGASDEAFF. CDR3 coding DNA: TGCGCCAGCAGCTTGGCCGGGGGACAGGGGGCGTCGGATGAAGCTTTCTTT.

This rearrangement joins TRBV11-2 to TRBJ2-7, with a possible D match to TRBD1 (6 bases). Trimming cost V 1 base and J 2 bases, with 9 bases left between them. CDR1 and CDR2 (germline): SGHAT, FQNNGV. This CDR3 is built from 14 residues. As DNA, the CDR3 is TGTGCCAGCAGCTTAGTTGCAGGGGCCTACGAGCAGTACTTC. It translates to CASSLVAGAYEQYF. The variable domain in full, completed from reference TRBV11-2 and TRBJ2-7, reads EAGVAQSPRYKIIEKRQSVAFWCNPISGHATLYWYQQILGQGPKLLIQFQNNGVVDDSQLPKDRFSAERLKGVDSTLKIQPAKLEDSAVYLCASSLVAGAYEQYFGPGTRLTVT.

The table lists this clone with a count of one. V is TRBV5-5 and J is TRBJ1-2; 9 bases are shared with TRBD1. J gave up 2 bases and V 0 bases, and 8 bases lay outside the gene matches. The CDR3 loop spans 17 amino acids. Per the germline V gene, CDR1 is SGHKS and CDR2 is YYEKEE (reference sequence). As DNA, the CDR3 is TGTGCCAGCAGCTTGGATGTTTGGGGACAGGGAAACTATGGCTACACCTTC. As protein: CASSLDVWGQGNYGYTF.

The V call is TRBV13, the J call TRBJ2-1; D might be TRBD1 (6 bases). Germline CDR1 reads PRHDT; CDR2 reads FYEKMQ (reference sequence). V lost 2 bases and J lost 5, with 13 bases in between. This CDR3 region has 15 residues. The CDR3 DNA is TGTGCCAGCAGCTTAAGAGGGGGAGACAACAATGAGCAGTTCTTC. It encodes CASSLRGGDNNEQFF.

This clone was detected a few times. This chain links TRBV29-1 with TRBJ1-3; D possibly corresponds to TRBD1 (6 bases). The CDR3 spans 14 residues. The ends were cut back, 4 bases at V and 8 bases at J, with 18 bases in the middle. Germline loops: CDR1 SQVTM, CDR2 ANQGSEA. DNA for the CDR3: TGCAGCGTTGGCGGGTGGGGGCCGGTAGACACCATATATTTT. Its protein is CSVGGWGPVDTIYF.

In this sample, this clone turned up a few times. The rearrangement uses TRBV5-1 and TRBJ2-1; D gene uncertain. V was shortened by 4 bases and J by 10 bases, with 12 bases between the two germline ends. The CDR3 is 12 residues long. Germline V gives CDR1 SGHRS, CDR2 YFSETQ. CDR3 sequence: CASSHLGLEQFF. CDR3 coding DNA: TGCGCCAGCAGCCACCTAGGCTTAGAGCAGTTCTTC. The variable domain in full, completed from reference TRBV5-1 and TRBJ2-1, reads KAGVTQTPRYLIKTRGQQVTLSCSPISGHRSVSWYQQTPGQGLQFLFEYFSETQRNKGNFPGRFSGRQFSNSRSEMNVSTLELGDSALYLCASSHLGLEQFFGPGTRLTVL.

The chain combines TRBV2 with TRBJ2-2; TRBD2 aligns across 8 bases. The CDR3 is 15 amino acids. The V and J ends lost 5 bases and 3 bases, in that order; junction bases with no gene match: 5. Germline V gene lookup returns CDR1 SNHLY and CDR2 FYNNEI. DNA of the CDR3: TGTGCCAGCAGTTCAACTAGCGGCCACACCGGGGAGCTGTTTTTT. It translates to CASSSTSGHTGELFF. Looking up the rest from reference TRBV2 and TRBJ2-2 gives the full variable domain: EPEVTQTPSHQVTQMGQEVILRCVPISNHLYFYWYRQILGQKVEFLVSFYNNEISEKSEIFDDQFSVERPDGSNFTLKIRSTKLEDSAMYFCASSSTSGHTGELFFGEGSRLTVL.

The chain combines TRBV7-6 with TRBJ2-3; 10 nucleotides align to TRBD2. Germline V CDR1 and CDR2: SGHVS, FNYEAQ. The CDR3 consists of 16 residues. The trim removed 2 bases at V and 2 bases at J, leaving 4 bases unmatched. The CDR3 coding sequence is TGTGCCAGCAGCTTATTAGCGGGGGGCCTCACAGATACGCAGTATTTT. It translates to CASSLLAGGLTDTQYF.

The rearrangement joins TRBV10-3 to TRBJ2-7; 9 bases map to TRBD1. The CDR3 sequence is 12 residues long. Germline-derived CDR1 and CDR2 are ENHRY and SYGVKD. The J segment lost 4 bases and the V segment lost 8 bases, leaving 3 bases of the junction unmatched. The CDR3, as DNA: TGTGCCATCGCCGGGACAGGGTACGAGCAGTACGTC. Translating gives CAIAGTGYEQYV.

The chain's CDR3 is CASSLRGQGVSPLHF. CDR3 coding DNA: TGTGCCAGCAGTTTAAGGGGACAGGGGGTGTCACCCCTCCACTTT. The gene calls are TRBV6-6 and TRBJ1-6, with 11 bases matching TRBD1. CDR1 is MNHNY and CDR2 is SVGAGI in the germline V gene (reference sequence). V dropped 4 bases and J dropped 10; count of bases not matched to a gene: 6. The CDR3 length is 15 residues.

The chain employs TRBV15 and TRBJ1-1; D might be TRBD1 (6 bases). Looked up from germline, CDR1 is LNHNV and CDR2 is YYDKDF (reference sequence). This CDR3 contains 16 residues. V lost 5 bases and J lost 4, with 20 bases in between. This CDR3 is CATSRRALGGGTEAFF. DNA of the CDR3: TGTGCCACCAGCCGTCGGGCCCTAGGGGGTGGCACTGAAGCTTTCTTT.